This T cell receptor beta chain was observed in a study of shared clonotypes between healthy human individuals. V was shortened by 4 bases and J by 5 bases, with 18 bases between the two germline ends. The CDR3 loop spans 15 amino acids. CDR1 is MNHEY, CDR2 SMNVEV, per germline (reference sequence). Only one count was recorded for this clone. Original processing notes: For the immunoSEQ data, sequences were junction-only without quality scores, so filtering differed. TCRdb keeps only in-frame clones here, not all; method: immunoSEQ multiplex PCR. The DNA was the basis for D and trimming; V, J and clone size are from that table. The sample carries about 1.5 million clones, 95% to 99% recorded once.

The chain couples TRBV27 to TRBJ2-7, with TRBD1 as a possible D gene (5 bases). Sequencing was done on a sample of naive CD4+ T cells sorted from blood. The sample's subset: CD45RA+ positively selected. This sequence originates from a young man in good health. CDR3 nucleotides: TGTGCCAGCAGTTCCCCCGCCAGGGTGAGGAACGAGCAGTACTTC. This gives the protein CASSSPARVRNEQYF.